This T cell receptor beta chain was found in a study of T-cell memory formation after mild COVID-19 (dated by TCRdb to the early 2020s). Broadly, across the study: TCR sequence clusters from the two donors were found to be largely donor specific. T-cell clones expanding and contracting after mild COVID-19 in two donors were tracked by longitudinal TCRalpha and TCRbeta repertoire sequencing. Two young, previously healthy adult volunteers, one female and one male, were included in the cohort. General conclusions and limits of the study: Contracting CD4+ clones were found mainly in CM and EM memory subsets, while CD8+ clones were enriched in EMRA. The study included only a couple of mild cases, and larger cohorts that include severe cases with pre-infection samples were judged to be necessary. Some responding clones were detected in pre-infection memory, suggesting pre-existing cross-reactive memory T cells joined the SARS-CoV-2 response. From day 15 to 85, contracting clones showed balanced CD4/CD8 phenotypes, whereas a second wave of clones that expanded from day 15 to 37 leaned towards CD4+. The second-wave clones that peaked on day 37 were not confirmed to be SARS-CoV-2 specific.

A remark on this clonotype: The antigen it recognizes is unknown. Base quality data are lacking; no much larger clone is found one base away.

Sequencer: Illumina NovaSeq 6000. Using 5'RACE with constant-segment primers, TCRalpha and TCRbeta cDNA libraries were constructed, with sample barcodes and unique molecular identifiers added in the process. Trizol reagent was used to extract RNA from every sample. Library amplification was performed in two PCR steps, and a second sample barcode and Illumina TruSeq adapters were introduced in the second step. Sequencing of the libraries was done on an Illumina NovaSeq, producing 2 x 150 bp paired-end reads. In the authors' own workflow: Demultiplexing of reads and collapsing into UMI-guided consensus sequences were performed with migec v1.2.7. With mixcr v2.1.11, UMI consensuses were aligned to TRA and TRB V and J templates and assembled into clonotypes. A clonotype was counted as expanded or contracted only when both edgeR and NoisET called the clonotype significant, with the noise models trained on biological replicates. For edgeR calls, the thresholds were a false discovery rate-adjusted p below 0.01 and a log2 fold-change of 1. As an exploratory analysis of dynamics, PCA with hierarchical clustering was applied to max-normalized trajectories of the 1000 most abundant clonotypes. Separately sequenced CD4+ and CD8+ repertoires were used to assign a CD4 or CD8 phenotype to each responding clone. Starting from the raw public reads, TCRdb applied fastp trimming at Q25, assembled clones with MiXCR and retained in-frame beta chains. Every entry covers one CDR3 protein and lists the most common genes and DNA from its rows. The authors' filters were not applied to this entry. The sample table records 150,000 to 200,000 distinct CDR3 sequences; 16% of these occur just once. Of the sample, approximately 2.2% falls within the top ten clones.

The V and J ends are trimmed by 4 bases and 4 bases, leaving 7 bases between them. The germline V gene encodes CDR1 SGHDN and CDR2 FVKESK. Measured from the cysteine to the phenylalanine, the CDR3 is 13 residues long. Just CDR3 DNA is preserved here, 39 bases in frame from base 1. Ficoll-Paque density gradient centrifugation was used to isolate PBMCs. The V and J genes are TRBV14 and TRBJ2-2, with the D gene too uncertain to name. The TCR was taken from an adult woman who had mild COVID-19 (a few samples of this study predate the infection). The sample titles of this study are shuffled in the database, so cell type and time point are left out; the donor was told from shared clones. Specimen: PBMCs or a T cell subset sorted from them (not recorded which). The DNA reads TGTGCCAGCAGCCGGAATCCCACCGGGGAGCTGTTTTTT. This sequence encodes CASSRNPTGELFF.